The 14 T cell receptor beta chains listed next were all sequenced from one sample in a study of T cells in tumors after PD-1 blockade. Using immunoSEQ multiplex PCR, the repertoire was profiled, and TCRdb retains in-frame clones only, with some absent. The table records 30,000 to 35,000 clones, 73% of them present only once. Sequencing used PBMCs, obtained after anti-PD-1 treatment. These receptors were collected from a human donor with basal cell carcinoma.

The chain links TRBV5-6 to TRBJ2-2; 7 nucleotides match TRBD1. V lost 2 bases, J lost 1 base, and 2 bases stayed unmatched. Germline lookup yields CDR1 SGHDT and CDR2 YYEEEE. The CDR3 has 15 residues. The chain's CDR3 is CASSFRDRNTGELFF. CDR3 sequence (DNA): TGTGCCAGCAGCTTCCGGGACAGGAACACCGGGGAGCTGTTTTTT.

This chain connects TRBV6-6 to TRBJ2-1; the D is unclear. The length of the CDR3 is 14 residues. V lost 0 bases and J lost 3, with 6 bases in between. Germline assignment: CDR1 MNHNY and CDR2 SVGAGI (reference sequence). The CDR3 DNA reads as TGTGCCAGCAGTTACTCGCCAGACTACAATGAGCAGTTCTTC. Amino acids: CASSYSPDYNEQFF.

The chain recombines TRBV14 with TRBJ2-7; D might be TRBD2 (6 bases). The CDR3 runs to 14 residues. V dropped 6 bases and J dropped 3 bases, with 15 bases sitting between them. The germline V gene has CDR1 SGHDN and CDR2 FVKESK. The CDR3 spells CASSRGLGIYEQYF. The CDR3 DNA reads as TGTGCCAGCAGTCGGGGACTGGGGATCTACGAGCAGTACTTC.

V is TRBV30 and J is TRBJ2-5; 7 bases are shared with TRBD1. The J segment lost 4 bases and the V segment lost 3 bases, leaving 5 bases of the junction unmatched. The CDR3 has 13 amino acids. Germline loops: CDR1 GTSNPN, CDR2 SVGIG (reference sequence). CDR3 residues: CAWSRTGAETQYF. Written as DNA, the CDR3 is TGTGCCTGGAGCCGAACAGGGGCAGAGACCCAGTACTTC. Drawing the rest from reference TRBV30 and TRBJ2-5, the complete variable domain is SQTIHQWPATLVQPVGSPLSLECTVEGTSNPNLYWYRQAAGRGLQLLFYSVGIGQISSEVPQNLSASRPQDRQFILSSKKLLLSDSGFYLCAWSRTGAETQYFGPGTRLLVL.

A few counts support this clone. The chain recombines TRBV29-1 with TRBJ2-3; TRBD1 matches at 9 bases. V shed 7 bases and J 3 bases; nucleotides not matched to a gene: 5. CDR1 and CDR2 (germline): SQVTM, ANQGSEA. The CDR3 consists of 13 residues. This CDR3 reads CSAPQGATDTQYF. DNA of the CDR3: TGCAGCGCCCCACAGGGGGCTACAGATACGCAGTATTTT.

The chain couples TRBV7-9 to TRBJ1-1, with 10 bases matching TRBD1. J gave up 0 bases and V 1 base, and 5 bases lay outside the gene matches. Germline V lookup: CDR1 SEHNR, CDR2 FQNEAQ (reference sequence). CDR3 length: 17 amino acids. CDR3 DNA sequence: TGTGCCAGCAGCTTAGGGGGGACAGGGGTCCTGAACACTGAAGCTTTCTTT. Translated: CASSLGGTGVLNTEAFF. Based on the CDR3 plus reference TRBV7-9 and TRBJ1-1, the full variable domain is DTGVSQNPRHKITKRGQNVTFRCDPISEHNRLYWYRQTLGQGPEFLTYFQNEAQLEKSRLLSDRFSAERPKGSFSTLEIQRTEQGDSAMYLCASSLGGTGVLNTEAFFGQGTRLTVV.

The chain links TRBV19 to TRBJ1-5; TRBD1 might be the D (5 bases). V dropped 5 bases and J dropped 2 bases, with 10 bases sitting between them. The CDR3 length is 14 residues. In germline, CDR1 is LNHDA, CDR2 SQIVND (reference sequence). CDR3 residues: CASSAGPRNQPQHF. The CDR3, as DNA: TGTGCCAGTAGTGCAGGGCCCCGCAATCAGCCCCAGCATTTT.

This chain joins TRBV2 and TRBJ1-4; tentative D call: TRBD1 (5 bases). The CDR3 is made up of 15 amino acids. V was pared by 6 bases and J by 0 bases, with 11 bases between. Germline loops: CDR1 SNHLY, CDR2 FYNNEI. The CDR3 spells CASRRTLATNEKLFF. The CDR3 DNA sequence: TGTGCCAGCAGGAGGACACTAGCAACTAATGAAAAACTGTTTTTT. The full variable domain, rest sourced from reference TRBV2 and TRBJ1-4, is EPEVTQTPSHQVTQMGQEVILRCVPISNHLYFYWYRQILGQKVEFLVSFYNNEISEKSEIFDDQFSVERPDGSNFTLKIRSTKLEDSAMYFCASRRTLATNEKLFFGSGTQLSVL.

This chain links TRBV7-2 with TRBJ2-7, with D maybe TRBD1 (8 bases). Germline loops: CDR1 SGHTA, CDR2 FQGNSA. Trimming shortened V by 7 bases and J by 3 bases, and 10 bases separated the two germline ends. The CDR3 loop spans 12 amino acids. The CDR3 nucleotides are TGTGCCAGCAACAGGGGGGGCTACGAGCAGTACTTC. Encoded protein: CASNRGGYEQYF.

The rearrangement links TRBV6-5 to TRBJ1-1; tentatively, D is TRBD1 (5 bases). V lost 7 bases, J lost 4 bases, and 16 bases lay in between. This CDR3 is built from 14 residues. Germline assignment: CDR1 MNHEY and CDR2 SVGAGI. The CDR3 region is CASMRGGALTEAFF. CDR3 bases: TGTGCCAGCATGAGGGGAGGGGCACTCACTGAAGCTTTCTTT.

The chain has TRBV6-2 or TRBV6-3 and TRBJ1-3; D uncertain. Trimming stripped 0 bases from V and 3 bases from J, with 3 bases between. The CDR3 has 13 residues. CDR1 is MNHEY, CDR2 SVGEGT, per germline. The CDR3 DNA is TGTGCCAGCAGTTACTCTGATGGAAACACCATATATTTT. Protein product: CASSYSDGNTIYF.

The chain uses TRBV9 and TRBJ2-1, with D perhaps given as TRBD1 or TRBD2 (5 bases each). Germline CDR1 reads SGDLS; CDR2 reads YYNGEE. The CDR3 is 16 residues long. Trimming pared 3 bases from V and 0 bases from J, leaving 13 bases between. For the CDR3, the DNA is TGTGCCAGCAGCGCGGTGGGACGGAGCTCCTACAATGAGCAGTTCTTC. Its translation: CASSAVGRSSYNEQFF.

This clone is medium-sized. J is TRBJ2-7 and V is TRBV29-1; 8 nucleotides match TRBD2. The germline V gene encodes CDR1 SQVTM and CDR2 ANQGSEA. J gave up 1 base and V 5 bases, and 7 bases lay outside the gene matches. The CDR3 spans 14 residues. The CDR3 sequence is CSVRGTSRSYEQYF. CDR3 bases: TGCAGCGTTAGGGGGACTAGTCGATCCTACGAGCAGTACTTC.

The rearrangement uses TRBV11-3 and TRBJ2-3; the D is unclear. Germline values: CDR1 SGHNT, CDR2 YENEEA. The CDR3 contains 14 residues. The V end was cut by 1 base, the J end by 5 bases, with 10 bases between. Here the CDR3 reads CASSLVNVGDTQYF. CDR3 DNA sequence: TGTGCCAGCAGCTTAGTGAATGTCGGAGATACGCAGTATTTT.